This entry is about one T cell receptor (beta chain). Antigen: not known. Treatment indicated: oral pan-JAK inhibitor, 5-10 mg twice daily. This sample stems from a study of CD8+ T cells in alopecia areata. Trimming at V came to 1 base and at J to 2 bases, leaving 4 bases not matched to a gene. This CDR3 spans 15 amino acids. Germline V gene data show CDR1 as SNHLY and CDR2 as FYNNEI. cDNA serving as the sequencing template came from extracted, reverse transcribed RNA. Method: immunoSEQ multiplex PCR; TCRdb's copy keeps in-frame clones and lacks some. This table holds around 300,000 clones, 60% found once. Study-wide findings and caveats: Clonality was higher in lesional than normal scalp, especially in alopecia totalis/universalis. Many expanded lesional clones stayed in scalp and blood while on tofacitinib.

V gene TRBV2 combines with J gene TRBJ2-7; 8 bases are a match to TRBD2. This clonotype was sampled from a human donor with alopecia areata. The sequenced sample was CD4+ T cells sorted from blood, obtained around week 54, from a patient treated with tofacitinib. The CDR3 region has the DNA TGTGCCAGCAGTGAAGAGCGGGGGTTCGCCTACGAGCAGTACTTC. Translating gives CASSEERGFAYEQYF. Variable domain in full (rest from reference TRBV2 and TRBJ2-7): EPEVTQTPSHQVTQMGQEVILRCVPISNHLYFYWYRQILGQKVEFLVSFYNNEISEKSEIFDDQFSVERPDGSNFTLKIRSTKLEDSAMYFCASSEERGFAYEQYFGPGTRLTVT.